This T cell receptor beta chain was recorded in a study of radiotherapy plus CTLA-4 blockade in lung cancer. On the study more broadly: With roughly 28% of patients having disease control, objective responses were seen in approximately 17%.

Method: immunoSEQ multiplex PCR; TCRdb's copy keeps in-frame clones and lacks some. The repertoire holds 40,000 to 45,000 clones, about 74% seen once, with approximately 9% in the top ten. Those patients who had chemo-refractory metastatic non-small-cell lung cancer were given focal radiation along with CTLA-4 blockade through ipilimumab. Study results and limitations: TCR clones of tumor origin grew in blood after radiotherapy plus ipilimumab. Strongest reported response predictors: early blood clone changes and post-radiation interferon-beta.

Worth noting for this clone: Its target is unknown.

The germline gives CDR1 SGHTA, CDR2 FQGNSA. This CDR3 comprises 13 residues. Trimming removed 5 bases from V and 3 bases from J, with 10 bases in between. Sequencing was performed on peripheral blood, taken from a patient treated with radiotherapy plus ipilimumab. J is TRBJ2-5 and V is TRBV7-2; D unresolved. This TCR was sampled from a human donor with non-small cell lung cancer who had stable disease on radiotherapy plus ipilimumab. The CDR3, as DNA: TGTGCCAGCAGCCCGGGTACTAAAGAGACCCAGTACTTC. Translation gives CASSPGTKETQYF.